This is a list of T cell receptor beta chains from one sample in a study of monozygotic twins with inflammatory bowel disease. TCRdb reanalyzed the 5' RACE reads and collapses them to one entry per CDR3 protein, without DNA. The listing records some 200,000 distinct CDR3 sequences. Material: blood. The receptors were sampled from a human donor with ulcerative colitis or Crohn's disease, or a healthy co-twin of an affected twin (not recorded which). CDR3s include the opening cysteine and the closing phenylalanine or tryptophan.

TRBJ2-2,TRBV12-3/TRBV12-4,CASSPWTGTGELFF
TRBJ1-5,TRBV20-1,CSAPTGASNQPQHF
TRBJ1-1,TRBV10-3,CAISEPNREEAFF
TRBJ1-2,TRBV12-3/TRBV12-4,CASSFQNYGYTF
TRBJ1-1,TRBV7-6,CASSSRNGFTNTEAFF
TRBJ2-1,TRBV25-1,CASSVRAGTYNEQFF
TRBJ1-4,TRBV3-1,CASSQGDGATNEKLFF
TRBJ1-1,TRBV6-5,CASSYQRNTEAFF
TRBJ2-3,TRBV3-1,CASSHHSGTRTDTQYF
TRBJ1-5,TRBV29-1,CSVEDLDRDSNQPQHF
TRBJ1-3,TRBV9,CASSVGGRNLAGNTIYF
TRBJ1-1,TRBV6-1,CASRRIGGGNTEAFF
TRBJ1-2,TRBV18,CASSPAGQYYGYTF
TRBJ1-4,TRBV2,CASYPVATNEKLFF
TRBJ2-5,TRBV7-9,CASSDPWGKQETQYF
TRBJ2-7,TRBV29-1,CSVRQGWYEQYF
TRBJ1-5,TRBV29-1,CSVEDPDQPQHF
TRBJ2-7,TRBV20-1,CSGVIAGGYEQYF
TRBJ2-7,TRBV3-1,CASSLLRGYEQYF
TRBJ2-5,TRBV5-1,CASSAPGGKETQYF
TRBJ2-7,TRBV10-3,CAIRPGTESYEQYF
TRBJ2-1,TRBV2,CASSEAGTYNEQFF
TRBJ2-7,TRBV28,CASRPIPGTVMTYEQYF
TRBJ1-1,TRBV5-1,CASSLVAGVMNTEAFF
TRBJ2-7,TRBV10-3,CATSGDQRAYEQYF
TRBJ2-3,TRBV11-3,CASSLDSGSASTDTQYF
TRBJ2-3,TRBV11-3,CASSLEISDTQYF
TRBJ2-3,TRBV5-1,CASSPGTSGTYTDTQYF
TRBJ2-7,TRBV19,CASSDPRSGSAYEQYF
TRBJ1-1,TRBV5-1,CASSPQLGLVGAEAFF
TRBJ2-3,TRBV20-1,CSAEGLAGSTDTQDF
TRBJ2-1,TRBV5-1,CASSWPGQYNEQFF
TRBJ1-6,TRBV12-3/TRBV12-4,CASNFPGSPLHF
TRBJ2-3,TRBV9,CASNPLAGGGTDTQYF
TRBJ1-1,TRBV24-1,CATRPETNTEAFF
TRBJ1-1,TRBV28,CATDSMNTEAFF
TRBJ1-3,TRBV5-1,CASSLDVRGFGNTIYF
TRBJ1-2,TRBV6-6,CASRANRYGYTF
TRBJ1-1,TRBV29-1,CSVEPTGLTEAFF
TRBJ2-7,TRBV29-1,CSVEDRDRDHEQYF
TRBJ1-1,TRBV3-1,CASSQGGAFTLSEAFF
TRBJ2-2,TRBV20-1,CSATLSSGGNTGELFF
TRBJ1-1,TRBV2,CASGATGEDRNNEAFF
TRBJ1-1,TRBV6-5,CASSSPSGGNTEAFF